A single sample is the source of the 12 T cell receptor beta chains below, sequenced in a study of blood T cell repertoires in COVID-19. This table comes from immunoSEQ multiplex PCR, and its TCRdb copy is limited to in-frame clones, with some not included. The profile shows about 150,000 clones, 60% to 85% of them singletons. Sequencing input: peripheral blood. These receptors all stem from a man older than 75 with acute or convalescent COVID-19.

This sequence joins TRBV18 and TRBJ2-4, with no clear D. The CDR3 has 16 amino acids. Germline V gene sequence: CDR1 KGHSH, CDR2 LQKENI. V was clipped by 3 bases and J by 0 bases, with 12 bases between them. As DNA, the CDR3 is TGTGCCAGCTCACCCATAGAAAGAGGAGCCAAAAACATTCAGTACTTC. It is translated as CASSPIERGAKNIQYF.

This clone turned up a few times. The rearrangement links TRBV7-2 to TRBJ1-2, with D perhaps TRBD1 (5 bases). The CDR3 runs to 14 residues. The germline V gene encodes CDR1 SGHTA and CDR2 FQGNSA. The V end lost 2 bases, the J end lost 7 bases, and 14 bases lay between the germline ends. The CDR3 bases are TGTGCCAGCAGCTTAATCGTACAGGCGCGTGGCTACACCTTC. Residues: CASSLIVQARGYTF. The complete variable domain, with remaining parts taken from reference TRBV7-2 and TRBJ1-2, reads GAGVSQSPSNKVTEKGKDVELRCDPISGHTALYWYRQSLGQGLEFLIYFQGNSAPDKSGLPSDRFSAERTGGSVSTLTIQRTQQEDSAVYLCASSLIVQARGYTFGSGTRLTVV.

The chain carries TRBV20-1 and TRBJ2-4; D is undetermined. The V gene lost 3 bases and the J gene lost 6 bases, with 18 bases spanning the gap. The CDR3 spans 15 residues. In germline, CDR1 is DFQATT, CDR2 SNEGSKA (reference sequence). For the CDR3, the DNA is TGCAGTGCTAGTTCGACAAGCCGAGAAAGAAACATTCAGTACTTC. Translation: CSASSTSRERNIQYF.

This clone was counted only a few times. V and J are TRBV18 and TRBJ1-3, with 9 bases aligning to TRBD1. With 5 bases clipped from V and 0 bases from J, the junction kept 5 bases outside the gene matches. The CDR3 contains 16 residues. CDR1 KGHSH and CDR2 LQKENI come from the germline V gene. The CDR3 sequence: CASSAQGANSGNTIYF. CDR3 coding DNA: TGTGCCAGCTCAGCACAGGGGGCCAACTCTGGAAACACCATATATTTT.

DNA of the CDR3: TGCGCCAGCAGCTTCGATGACAGGGGCGGGGAGCTGTTTTTT. Translated: CASSFDDRGGELFF. This rearrangement joins TRBV5-1 to TRBJ2-2, with 8 bases identical to TRBD1. In germline, CDR1 is SGHRS, CDR2 YFSETQ. V gave up 2 bases and J gave up 7 bases; unmatched junction bases: 4. CDR3 length equals 14 residues.

J is TRBJ1-5 and V is TRBV5-1, with 7 bases that match TRBD1. The germline V gene encodes CDR1 SGHRS and CDR2 YFSETQ. The CDR3 extends over 14 amino acids. Trimming took 3 bases from V and 4 from J; bases not matched to a gene: 4. CDR3: CASSYDRENQPQHF. For the CDR3, the DNA is TGCGCCAGCAGCTATGACAGGGAAAATCAGCCCCAGCATTTT.

The chain uses TRBV6-2 or TRBV6-3 and TRBJ2-2, with 8 bases aligning to TRBD1. J was trimmed by 4 bases and V by 4 bases; bases with no gene match: 2. The CDR3 length is 14 residues. CDR1 is MNHEY, CDR2 SVGEGT, per germline. CDR3 region: CASSSGQGTGELFF. As DNA, the CDR3 is TGTGCCAGCAGTTCCGGACAGGGCACCGGGGAGCTGTTTTTT.

This clone appeared once. The V gene is TRBV4-1, the J gene TRBJ1-2, with D perhaps matching TRBD1 (5 bases). The V and J ends lost 3 bases and 8 bases respectively, with 19 bases between them. Germline V gene lookup returns CDR1 MGHRA and CDR2 YSYEKL. The length of the CDR3 is 15 residues. CDR3 sequence reads: CASSHPPGGLGGYTF. CDR3 bases: TGCGCCAGCAGCCACCCCCCGGGGGGACTTGGGGGCTACACCTTC.

The chain recombines TRBV6-5 with TRBJ1-1; tentatively, D is TRBD1 (5 bases). Germline CDR1 reads MNHEY; CDR2 reads SVGAGI. This CDR3 contains 15 residues. Trimming removed 7 bases from V and 1 base from J, with 16 bases in between. CDR3 amino acids: CASIKGALSNTEAFF. DNA of the CDR3: TGTGCCAGCATAAAAGGGGCCTTATCGAACACTGAAGCTTTCTTT.

CDR3 sequence: CASTDTTSTGELFF. The CDR3 nucleotides are TGCGCCAGCACCGACACGACCTCCACCGGGGAGCTGTTTTTT. The V call is TRBV5-1, the J call TRBJ2-2; no clear D. Germline V CDR1 and CDR2: SGHRS, YFSETQ. This CDR3 is built from 14 residues. V was cut by 6 bases and J by 4 bases, with 13 bases left in between.

V and J are TRBV4-1 and TRBJ2-2; 10 bases map to TRBD1. Per germline, CDR1 MGHRA and CDR2 YSYEKL. The CDR3 consists of 17 residues. V gave up 6 bases and J gave up 8 bases; unmatched junction bases: 15. The CDR3 protein is CASRTTGTGVGKGELFF. The CDR3 nucleotides are TGCGCCAGCAGGACTACCGGGACAGGGGTGGGGAAGGGGGAGCTGTTTTTT.

The CDR3 region has the DNA TGTGCCAGCATCCGAAGGAGCACCGGGGAGCTGTTTTTT. Translating it yields CASIRRSTGELFF. V is TRBV12-3 or TRBV12-4 and J is TRBJ2-2; D remains ambiguous. The CDR3 covers 13 residues. Trimming pared 7 bases from V and 4 bases from J, leaving 10 bases between.